This T cell receptor beta chain was found in a study of blood T cell repertoires in COVID-19. In the study overall: Samples came from the United States, Italy and Spain, spanning acute and convalescent COVID-19.

Recruitment covered roughly 22 US areas and drew participants whose ages spanned about 18 to 95 years. Under the authors' procedure: Amplification with reference gene primers provided the estimates of nucleated cell counts. Data came from immunoSEQ multiplex PCR; TCRdb stores just in-frame clones and leaves some out. Clone size and the V and J calls come from that table; the DNA yielded D and trimming. The sample has approximately 240,000 clones, approximately 86% seen once. After removal of 7 bases from V and 2 bases from J, the junction contained 5 bases not matched to a gene. Germline CDR1 is MNHEY and CDR2 is SVGAGI. The CDR3 is 14 amino acids.

Sequencing was carried out using PBMCs or T cells enriched from blood (not recorded which). V gene TRBV6-5 combines with J gene TRBJ1-5; 7 bases map to TRBD1. The sequence derives from a young woman with acute COVID-19. For the CDR3, the DNA is TGTGCCAGCACCGACAGGGATGGCAATCAGCCCCAGCATTTT. It specifies CASTDRDGNQPQHF.